This T cell receptor (beta chain) was documented in a study of beta chain features in type 1 diabetes. As for the study in general: Healthy donors, compared against patients, showed similar age, gender and cell yields.

The single heparinised draw taken from each donor contained roughly 110 mL of blood on average. In this sample, this clone turned up a few times. Its antigen is still unknown. Study results and limitations: TCRB CDR3s were moderately but significantly shorter in Type 1 diabetes patients in all four CD4+ subsets.

After removal of 5 bases from V and 3 bases from J, the junction contained 4 bases not matched to a gene. The CDR3 has 15 residues. Looked up from germline, CDR1 is SGHTA and CDR2 is FQGTGA. All of the isolated RNA was reverse transcribed, so expressed TCRB transcripts were sequenced. Method: immunoSEQ multiplex PCR; TCRdb's copy keeps in-frame clones and lacks some. Here the sample spans some 130,000 clones, about 10% being singletons. The chain couples TRBV7-3 to TRBJ2-3; 11 bases agree with TRBD1. The sequenced material came from central memory CD4+ T cells from blood. This clonotype was sampled from a man aged 25-40 years with type 1 diabetes. This CDR3 is CASSPGQGGTDTQYF. The CDR3 nucleotides are TGTGCCAGCAGCCCGGGACAGGGGGGGACAGATACGCAGTATTTT.